This T cell receptor (beta chain) was identified in a study of blood T cell repertoires in COVID-19. Sequencing used immunoSEQ multiplex PCR; TCRdb keeps in-frame clones, though not all of them. The sample has around 150,000 clones; 60% to 85% are singletons. The TCR comes from a man aged 70 or older with acute or convalescent COVID-19. The specimen was peripheral blood.

The CDR3 here is CASSSGQVYSNQPQHF. Here the CDR3 DNA reads TGTGCCAGCAGCTCTGGACAGGTATATAGCAATCAGCCCCAGCATTTT. The chain carries TRBV5-8 and TRBJ1-5; TRBD1 aligns across 7 bases. With 3 bases clipped from V and 0 bases from J, the junction kept 6 bases outside the gene matches. The germline V gene encodes CDR1 SGHTS and CDR2 YDEGEE. The CDR3 spans 16 residues.